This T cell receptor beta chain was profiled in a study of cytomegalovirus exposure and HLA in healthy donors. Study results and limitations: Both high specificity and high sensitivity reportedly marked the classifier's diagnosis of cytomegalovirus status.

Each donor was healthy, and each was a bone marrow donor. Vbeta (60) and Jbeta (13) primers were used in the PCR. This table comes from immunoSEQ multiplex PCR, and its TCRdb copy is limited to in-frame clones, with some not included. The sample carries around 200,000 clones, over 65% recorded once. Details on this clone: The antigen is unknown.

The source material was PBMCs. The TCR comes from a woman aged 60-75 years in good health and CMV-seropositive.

The DNA of the CDR3 is TGTGCCAGCAGCTTGGGGACAGGGTACGAGCAGTACTTC. Translated: CASSLGTGYEQYF. The V and J genes are TRBV5-4 and TRBJ2-7; the match to TRBD1 covers 8 bases. This CDR3 has 13 amino acids. Unmatched junction bases numbered 0, after V lost 0 bases and J lost 4 bases. Germline V gives CDR1 SGHNT, CDR2 YYREEE (reference sequence).